This TCR beta chain is from a study of cytomegalovirus exposure and HLA in healthy donors. General observations from the study: When presence/absence was analysed, sequencing depth was taken to be roughly uniform across donors. In a later analysis, common viral pathogens appeared linked to several of the most significant clusters.

V shed 0 bases and J shed 9 bases, with 16 bases lying between them. The CDR3 has 14 residues. Germline CDR1 and CDR2: SGHRS and YFSETQ. The PCR contained 60 Vbeta and 13 Jbeta primers. Produced via immunoSEQ multiplex PCR; TCRdb's table is partial and in-frame only. This table holds around 170,000 clones, around 86% found once. Of note for this clone: Its target is not known.

The sample was PBMCs. The chain employs TRBV5-1 and TRBJ2-7, with D unclear. The sequence came from a man between 35 and 55 years old in good health and CMV-seropositive. Here the CDR3 reads CASSLESPNQRQYF. DNA of the CDR3: TGCGCCAGCAGCTTGGAGTCCCCGAATCAGCGGCAGTACTTC.